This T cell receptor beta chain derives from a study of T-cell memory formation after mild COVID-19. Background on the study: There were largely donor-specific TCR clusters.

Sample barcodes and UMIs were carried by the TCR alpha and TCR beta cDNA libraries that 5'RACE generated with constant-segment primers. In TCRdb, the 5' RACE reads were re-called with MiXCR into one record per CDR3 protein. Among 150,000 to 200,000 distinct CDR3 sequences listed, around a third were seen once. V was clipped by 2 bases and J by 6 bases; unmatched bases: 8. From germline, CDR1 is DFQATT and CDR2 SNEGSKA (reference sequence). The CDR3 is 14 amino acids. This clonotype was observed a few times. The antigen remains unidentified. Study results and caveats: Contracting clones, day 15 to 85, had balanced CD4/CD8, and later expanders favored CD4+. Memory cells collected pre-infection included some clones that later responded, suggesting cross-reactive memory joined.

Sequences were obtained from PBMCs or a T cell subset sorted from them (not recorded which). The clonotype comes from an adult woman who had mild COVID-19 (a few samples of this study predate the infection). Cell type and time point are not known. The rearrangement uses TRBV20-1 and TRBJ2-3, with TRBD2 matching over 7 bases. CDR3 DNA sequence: TGCAGTGCTAGACTCGCGGGGGAGGGGGATACGCAGTATTTT. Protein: CSARLAGEGDTQYF.